This T cell receptor beta chain was sequenced for a study of Graves' ophthalmopathy and Graves' hyperthyroidism. Study results and caveats: Most expanded clonotypes from thyroid (those above 0.001 frequency) were also found in blood.

Concerning this clonotype itself: What it binds is not known. At one boundary the junction diverges from the germline segment, which might be a read error.

Amplification of the TCR beta CDR3 regions used RNA transcripts (as template). Investigators did first-round RT-PCR with HTBI primers, then second-round multiplex PCR. TCRdb processed the multiplex PCR reads anew with MiXCR; each CDR3 protein has one entry. The sample has hundreds of thousands of distinct CDR3 sequences; roughly 41% are singletons. CDR1 is SGHVS, CDR2 FQNEAQ, per germline. The CDR3 loop spans 12 amino acids. The V call is TRBV7-8, the J call TRBJ2-7; D unresolved. Sequenced sample: peripheral blood. The receptor's source is an adult man with Graves' ophthalmopathy. The CDR3 region is CASNLEIDEQYF. The CDR3 DNA follows: TGTGCCAGCAACTTAGAGATCGACGAGCAGTACTTC.